This T cell receptor (beta chain) emerged from a study of blood T cell repertoires in COVID-19 (dated by TCRdb to the early 2020s). Study-level background: Collaborator samples came from the United States, Italy and Spain and covered acute and convalescent phases of COVID-19. The material from the prospective study consisted of cDNA or gDNA derived from T cells, B-cell-depleted T cells, or PBMCs. The dataset comprised deeply sampled blood TCRbeta repertoires from subjects exposed to, actively infected with, or recovered from COVID-19. The repertoires were made available in a free public database intended to serve as a resource for research on the immune response to SARS-CoV-2. The samples were drawn from the first 160 participants of the ongoing ImmuneRACE study and from some 1,300 subjects provided by 6 global collaborators. Sample metadata almost always included a de-identified subject ID, COVID-19 status, age in years and sex. Where available, HLA class I and class II types were obtained from metadata supplied by the sample provider rather than from assay-based typing. General conclusions and limits of the study: How much clinical and demographic metadata was included differed by source and by participant, and the metadata was provided uncurated.

Participants in the prospective study were aged roughly 18 to 89 years, lived in about two dozen United States geographic areas, and enrolled through a virtual design. In the prospective study, participants were assigned to cohorts based on the clinical history participants reported in a screening survey and a study questionnaire. In the prospective study, mobile phlebotomists collected whole blood, serum and a nasopharyngeal or oropharyngeal swab from each participant. Participants in the prospective study had the option to provide additional blood draws and questionnaires over a roughly two-month period. Blood samples from the prospective study were shipped frozen or at room temperature prior to DNA extraction. TCRbeta CDR3 regions were amplified from genomic DNA by means of the immunoSEQ Assay, a bias-controlled multiplex PCR. Regarding the original processing steps: Within the assay, amplification of reference gene primers was used to estimate how many nucleated cells each sample contained. Sequence reads were collapsed and filtered to measure the absolute abundance of every unique TCRbeta CDR3 rearrangement. For each sample, productive Simpson clonality was calculated as the square root of Simpson's diversity index over productive rearrangements. Imported from immuneACCESS, the table was reduced by TCRdb to in-frame sequences with V and J called. These copies leave out some clones; in studies compared against another copy, an unresolved V gene accounts for under half, and the cause of the remainder is not known. The V and J calls and clone size come from that table; D and trimming were worked out from the DNA. The sample table contains about 400,000 clones; only one count was recorded for over 75% of them. Around 1.9% of the sample is taken by the ten largest.

Points on this clone: Its target antigen remains unknown. No per-base quality is available; no much larger clone lies one base away.

From the cysteine up to the phenylalanine, the CDR3 has a length of 13 residues. Solely the CDR3 DNA is kept, with 39 bases framed from the first base. The germline V gene specifies LGHNA as CDR1 and YNFKEQ as CDR2. V gives up 0 bases and J gives up 7 bases, and the segment between their germline ends measures 7 bases. Specimen: PBMCs or T cells enriched from blood (not recorded which). This chain is built from TRBV4-2 and TRBJ2-1, with no confident D gene call. This TCR derives from a woman aged 35 to 49 with acute COVID-19. DNA sequence: TGTGCCAGCAGCCAAGATCTCCTAAATGAGCAGTTCTTC. Its protein is CASSQDLLNEQFF.